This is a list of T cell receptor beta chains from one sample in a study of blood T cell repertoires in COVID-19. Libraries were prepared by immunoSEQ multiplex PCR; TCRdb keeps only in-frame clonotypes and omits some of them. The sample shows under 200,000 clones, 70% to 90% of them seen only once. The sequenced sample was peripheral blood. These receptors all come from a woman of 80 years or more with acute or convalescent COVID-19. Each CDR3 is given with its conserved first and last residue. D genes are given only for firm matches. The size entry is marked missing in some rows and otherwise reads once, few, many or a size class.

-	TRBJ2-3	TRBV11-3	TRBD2	TGTGCCAGCAGCTTAGATCGCCCCGGCGGGGGTCGTGCAGATACGCAGTATTTT	CASSLDRPGGGRADTQYF
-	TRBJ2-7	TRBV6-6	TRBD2	TGTGCCAGCAGTCCCCAACGTGGACTAGCGGGACAAAACTCCTACGAGCAGTACTTC	CASSPQRGLAGQNSYEQYF
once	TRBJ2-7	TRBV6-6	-	TGTGCCAGCAGGCCCCGGGACACCTCATACGAGCAGTACTTC	CASRPRDTSYEQYF
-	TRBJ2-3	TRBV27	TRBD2	TGTGCCAGCAGCCGACTAGCGGGAGGGCCAGATACGCAGTATTTT	CASSRLAGGPDTQYF
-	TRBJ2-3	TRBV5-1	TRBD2	TGCGCCAGCAGCCTGCGCGGACTAGCCGGAGGCGCAGATACGCAGTATTTT	CASSLRGLAGGADTQYF
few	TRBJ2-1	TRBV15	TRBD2	TGTGCCACCAGCAGAGGTAGGCGGGAGGGCCTCGATGAGCAGTTCTTC	CATSRGRREGLDEQFF
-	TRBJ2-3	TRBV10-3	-	TGTGCCATCAGTGGTCGGGGGGCCGAGGGCACAGATACGCAGTATTTT	CAISGRGAEGTDTQYF
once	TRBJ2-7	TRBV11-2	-	TGTGCCAGCAGCTTAGCGGCCTACGAGCAGTACTTC	CASSLAAYEQYF
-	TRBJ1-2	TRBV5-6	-	TGTGCCAGCCGTCGGTTTGGGGCTGGCCATGGCTACACCTTC	CASRRFGAGHGYTF
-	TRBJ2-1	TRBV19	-	TGTGCCAGTAGTATAGTTGGAGGGGGCCGTTCGGGGAATGAGCAGTTCTTC	CASSIVGGGRSGNEQFF
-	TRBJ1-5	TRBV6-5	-	TGTGCCAGCAGCCTGACAGACAGCAATCAGCCCCAGCATTTT	CASSLTDSNQPQHF
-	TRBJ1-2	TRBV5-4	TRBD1	TGTGCCAGCAGCCAAGGAGGGGGCTTCGGAGACTATGGCTACACCTTC	CASSQGGGFGDYGYTF
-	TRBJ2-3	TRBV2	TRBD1	TGTGCCAGCAGTACTTCCGGGACAGGGTTGTTGACAGATACGCAGTATTTT	CASSTSGTGLLTDTQYF
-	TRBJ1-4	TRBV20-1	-	TGCAGTGCTAGTGCACAGGGCTATGAAAAACTGTTTTTT	CSASAQGYEKLFF
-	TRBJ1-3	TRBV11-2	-	TGTGCCAGCAGTCCTCGACTTCCATCTGGAAACACCATATATTTT	CASSPRLPSGNTIYF
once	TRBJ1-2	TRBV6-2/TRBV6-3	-	TGTGCCAGCAGTTTCGACAGGTCCAACGGCTACACCTTC	CASSFDRSNGYTF
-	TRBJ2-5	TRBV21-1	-	TGTGCCAGCAGCATCGGCGGTTCTCTGTGGGACAGCCCTGGAGAGACCCAGTACTTC	CASSIGGSLWDSPGETQYF
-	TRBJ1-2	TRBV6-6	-	TGTGCCAGCAGTTACACGACAGACTATGGCTACACCTTC	CASSYTTDYGYTF
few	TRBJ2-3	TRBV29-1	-	TGCAGCGTTTCACAGGGAGATACGCAGTATTTT	CSVSQGDTQYF
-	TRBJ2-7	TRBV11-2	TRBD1	TGTGCCAGCACCAAACAGGGGGCGATGGCAGAGCAGTACTTC	CASTKQGAMAEQYF
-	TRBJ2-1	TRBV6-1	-	TGTGCCAGCAGTGAAGCGGGGTCCAGCGGGCCGTACAATGAGCAGTTCTTC	CASSEAGSSGPYNEQFF
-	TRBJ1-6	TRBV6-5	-	TGTGCCAGCAGCTCCACAGAGTTCTATAATTCACCCCTCCACTTT	CASSSTEFYNSPLHF
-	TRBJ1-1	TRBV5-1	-	TGCGCCAGCAGCTTGGAGGGGACTACTTACACTGAAGCTTTCTTT	CASSLEGTTYTEAFF
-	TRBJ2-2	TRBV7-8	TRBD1	TGTGCCAGCCACCGGGACAGGTACACCGGGGAGCTGTTTTTT	CASHRDRYTGELFF
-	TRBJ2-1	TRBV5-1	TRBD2	TGCGCCAGCAGCTTGGATAGCGGGAGCCACAATGAGCAGTTCTTC	CASSLDSGSHNEQFF
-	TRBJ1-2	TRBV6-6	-	TGTGCCAGCAGTGGAAACCGAGGCGGGCTGTGGGGCTACACCTTC	CASSGNRGGLWGYTF
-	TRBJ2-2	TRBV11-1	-	TGTGCCAGCAGCCTTACTGCTCCAGGGGTCCCCGGGGAGCTGTTTTTT	CASSLTAPGVPGELFF
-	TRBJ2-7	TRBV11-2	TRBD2	TGTGCCAGCAGCTTAGATCGAGGGACTAGCGGCACCTACGAGCAGTACTTC	CASSLDRGTSGTYEQYF
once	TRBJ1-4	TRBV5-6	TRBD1	TGTGCCAGCAGCTTGACAGGGGGTAATGAAAAACTGTTTTTT	CASSLTGGNEKLFF
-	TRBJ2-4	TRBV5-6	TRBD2	TGTGCCAGCAGCAGACCGGGACTAGCGGGAGGTCCAAAAAACATTCAGTACTTC	CASSRPGLAGGPKNIQYF
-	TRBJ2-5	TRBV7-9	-	TGTGCCAGCAGCTTAAAGGGCCGGGAGAGGGAGACCCAGTACTTC	CASSLKGRERETQYF
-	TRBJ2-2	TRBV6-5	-	TGTGCCAGCAGTTACTCCGGACAGTCTCCCGGGGAGCTGTTTTTT	CASSYSGQSPGELFF
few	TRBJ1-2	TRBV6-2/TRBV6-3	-	TGTGCCAGCAGTTACAGGGGCTATGGCTACACCTTC	CASSYRGYGYTF
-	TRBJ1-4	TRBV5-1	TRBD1	TGCGCCAGCAGCTTGGCGGGCAGGGGGGATGAAAAACTGTTTTTT	CASSLAGRGDEKLFF
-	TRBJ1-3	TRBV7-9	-	TGTGCCAGCAGCCCGGACTCCCTTCTATCTGGAAACACCATATATTTT	CASSPDSLLSGNTIYF
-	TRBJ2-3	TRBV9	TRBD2	TGTGCCAGCAGCCTTCTCGGTAGCGGGGGGCCAGATACGCAGTATTTT	CASSLLGSGGPDTQYF
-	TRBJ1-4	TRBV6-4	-	TGTGCCAGCTGGGACACGTCAGTCTCAACTAATGAAAAACTGTTTTTT	CASWDTSVSTNEKLFF
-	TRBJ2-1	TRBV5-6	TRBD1	TGTGCCAGCAGCTTGGGGACAGGGGCACGTAATGAGCAGTTCTTC	CASSLGTGARNEQFF
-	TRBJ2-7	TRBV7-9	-	TGTGCCTCTCAAGGGGAGGATTCCTACGAGCAGTACTTC	CASQGEDSYEQYF
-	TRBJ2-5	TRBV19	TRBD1	TGTGCCAGTTCAGGACAGGTCGGGGACGGGACCCAGTACTTC	CASSGQVGDGTQYF
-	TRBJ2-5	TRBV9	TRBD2	TGTGCCAGCAGCGGACGACTAGCGGGGGTCTCTGAGACCCAGTACTTC	CASSGRLAGVSETQYF
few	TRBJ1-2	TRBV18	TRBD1	TGTGCCAGCTCATTCCGGGACAGCTCGAGGGAACCCTACGGCTACACCTTC	CASSFRDSSREPYGYTF
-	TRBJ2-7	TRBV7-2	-	TGTGCCAGCAGCTTAATATCGGGGGACCTCTCCTACGAGCAGTACTTC	CASSLISGDLSYEQYF
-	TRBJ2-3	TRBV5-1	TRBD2	TGCGCCAGCAGCTTGGGGGTAGCGGGGGATAGCACAGATACGCAGTATTTT	CASSLGVAGDSTDTQYF
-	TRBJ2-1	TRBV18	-	TGTGCCAGCTCATCCACAGCGGCAAACTACAATGAGCAGTTCTTC	CASSSTAANYNEQFF
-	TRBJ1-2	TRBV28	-	TGTGCCACCCAGAACTATGGCTACACCTTC	CATQNYGYTF
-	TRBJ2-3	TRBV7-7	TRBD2	TGTGCCAGCAGCGTGAGCGGGGGGGTCACAGATACGCAGTATTTT	CASSVSGGVTDTQYF
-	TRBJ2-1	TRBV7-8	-	TGTGCCAGCAGCTTAGTGGTGGGACTGGGTAACAATGAGCAGTTCTTC	CASSLVVGLGNNEQFF
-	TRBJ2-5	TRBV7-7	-	TGTGCCAGCAGCTTAGACAGGGCTGTGGAGACCCAGTACTTC	CASSLDRAVETQYF
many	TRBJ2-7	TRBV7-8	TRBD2	TGTGCCAGCAGCTTAGGGACTAGCGTGGGGGAGCAGTACTTC	CASSLGTSVGEQYF
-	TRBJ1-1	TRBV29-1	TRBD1	TGCAGCGTCGGGACAGCGAACACTGAAGCTTTCTTT	CSVGTANTEAFF
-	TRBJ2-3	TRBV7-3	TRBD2	TGTGCCAGCAGCCCATCTAGCGGGAGAACAGATACGCAGTATTTT	CASSPSSGRTDTQYF
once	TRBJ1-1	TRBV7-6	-	TGTGCCAGCAGCTTAGCGCGTGGGAACACTGAAGCTTTCTTT	CASSLARGNTEAFF